The sequence of this T cell receptor (beta chain) was determined in a study of spatial heterogeneity in lung cancer. The study, taken as a whole, reports: More often at tumor resection than at routine follow-up, ubiquitous expanded tumor TCRs were detected in the blood.

This clonotype is termed medium-sized (0.01 to 0.1%). Its antigen is unidentified. CDR1 is SGHDT and CDR2 is YYEEEE in the germline V gene. The length of the CDR3 is 14 residues. The V gene lost 5 bases and the J gene lost 3 bases, with 14 bases spanning the gap. Time point described: sample taken at primary tumor resection. Sequencing covered unsorted whole RNA taken from tumor, nontumor lung or frozen PBMC. Carried by each TCR cDNA molecule was a unique molecular identifier. TCRdb processed the 5' RACE reads anew with MiXCR; each CDR3 protein has one entry. The sample has fewer than 12,000 distinct CDR3 sequences, around 9.3% seen once.

The clonotype comes from a male donor with early-stage non-small cell lung cancer. V usage is TRBV5-6 and J usage is TRBJ1-1; D may be TRBD1 (5 bases). The sample in question was PBMCs, obtained at surgery. The CDR3 DNA reads TGTGCCAGCAGTTTAAACACAGGATACACTGAAGCTTTCTTT. This encodes CASSLNTGYTEAFF.